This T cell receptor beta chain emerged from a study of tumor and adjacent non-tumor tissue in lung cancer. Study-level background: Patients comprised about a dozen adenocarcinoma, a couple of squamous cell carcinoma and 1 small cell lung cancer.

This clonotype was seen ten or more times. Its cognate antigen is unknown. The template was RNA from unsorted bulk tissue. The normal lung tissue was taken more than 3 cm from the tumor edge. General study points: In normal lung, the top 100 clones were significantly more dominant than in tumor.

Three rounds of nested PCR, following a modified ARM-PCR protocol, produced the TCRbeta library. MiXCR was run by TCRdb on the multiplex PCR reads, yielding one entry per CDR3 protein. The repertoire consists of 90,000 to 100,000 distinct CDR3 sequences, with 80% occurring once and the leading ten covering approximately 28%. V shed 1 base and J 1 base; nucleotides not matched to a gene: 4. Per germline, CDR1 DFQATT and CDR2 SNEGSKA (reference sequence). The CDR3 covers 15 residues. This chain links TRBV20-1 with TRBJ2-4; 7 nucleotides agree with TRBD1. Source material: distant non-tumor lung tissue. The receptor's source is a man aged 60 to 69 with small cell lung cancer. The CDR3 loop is CSARGQGSAKNIQYF. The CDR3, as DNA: TGCAGTGCTAGAGGACAGGGTTCGGCCAAAAACATTCAGTACTTC.